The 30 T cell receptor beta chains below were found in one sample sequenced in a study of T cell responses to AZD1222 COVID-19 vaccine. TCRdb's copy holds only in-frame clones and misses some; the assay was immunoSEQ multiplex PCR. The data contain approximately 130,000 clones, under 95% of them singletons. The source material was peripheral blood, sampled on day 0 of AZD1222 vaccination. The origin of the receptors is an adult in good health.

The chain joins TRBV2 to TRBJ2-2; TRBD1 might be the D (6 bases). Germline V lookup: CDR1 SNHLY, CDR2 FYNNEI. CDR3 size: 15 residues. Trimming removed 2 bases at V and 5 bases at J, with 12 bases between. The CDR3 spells CASSEKSGDTGELFF. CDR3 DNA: TGTGCCAGCAGTGAAAAGTCAGGGGATACCGGGGAGCTGTTTTTT.

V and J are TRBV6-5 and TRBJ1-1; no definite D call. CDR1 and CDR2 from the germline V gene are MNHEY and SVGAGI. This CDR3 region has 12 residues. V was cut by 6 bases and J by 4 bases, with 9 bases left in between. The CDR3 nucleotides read TGTGCCAGCAGCCGCGACGGCACTGAAGCTTTCTTT. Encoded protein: CASSRDGTEAFF.

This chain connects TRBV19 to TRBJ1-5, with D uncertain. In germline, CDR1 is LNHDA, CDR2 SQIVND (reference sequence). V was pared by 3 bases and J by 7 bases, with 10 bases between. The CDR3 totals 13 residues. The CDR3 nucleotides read TGTGCCAGTAGTATTCCAAGGGTCCAGCCCCAGCATTTT. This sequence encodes CASSIPRVQPQHF.

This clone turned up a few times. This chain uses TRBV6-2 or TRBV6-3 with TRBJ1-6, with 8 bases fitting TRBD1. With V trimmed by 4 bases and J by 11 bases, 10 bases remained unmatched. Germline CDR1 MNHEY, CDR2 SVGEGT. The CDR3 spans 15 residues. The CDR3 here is CASSSTDRGLPPLHF. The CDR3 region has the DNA TGTGCCAGCAGTTCGACAGACAGGGGTTTACCACCCCTCCACTTT.

The CDR3 here is CASSLPGQGRRNEQFF. DNA for the CDR3: TGCGCCAGCAGCCTACCGGGACAGGGAAGGAGGAATGAGCAGTTCTTC. The chain links TRBV4-1 to TRBJ2-1, with 9 bases matching TRBD1. Germline CDR1 is MGHRA and CDR2 is YSYEKL. This CDR3 is 16 amino acids long. The ends lost 4 bases at V and 7 bases at J; junction bases unmatched: 11.

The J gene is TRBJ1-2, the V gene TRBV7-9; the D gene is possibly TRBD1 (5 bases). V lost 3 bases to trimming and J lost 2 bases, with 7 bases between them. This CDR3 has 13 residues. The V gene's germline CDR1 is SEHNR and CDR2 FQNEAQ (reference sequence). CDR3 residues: CASSLTDNYGYTF. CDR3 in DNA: TGTGCCAGCAGCTTGACAGACAACTATGGCTACACCTTC.

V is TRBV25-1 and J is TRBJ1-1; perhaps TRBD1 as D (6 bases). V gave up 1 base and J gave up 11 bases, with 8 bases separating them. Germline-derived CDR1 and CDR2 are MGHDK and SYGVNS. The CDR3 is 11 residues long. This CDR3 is CASSESRGAFF. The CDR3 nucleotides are TGTGCCAGCAGTGAATCCAGGGGCGCTTTCTTT.

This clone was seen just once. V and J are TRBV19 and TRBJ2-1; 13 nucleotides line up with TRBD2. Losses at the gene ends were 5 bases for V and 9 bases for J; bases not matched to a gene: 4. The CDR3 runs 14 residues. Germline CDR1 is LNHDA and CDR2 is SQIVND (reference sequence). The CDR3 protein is CASSPGLAGTEQFF. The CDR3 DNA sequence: TGTGCCAGTAGTCCGGGACTAGCGGGAACTGAGCAGTTCTTC.

CDR3 sequence reads: CSVDSFGEAFF. CDR3 DNA: TGCAGCGTTGACTCTTTTGGTGAAGCTTTCTTT. This chain joins TRBV29-1 and TRBJ1-1; no definite D call. The V gene lost 3 bases and the J gene lost 7 bases, with 9 bases spanning the gap. Germline assignment: CDR1 SQVTM and CDR2 ANQGSEA. The CDR3 length is 11 residues.

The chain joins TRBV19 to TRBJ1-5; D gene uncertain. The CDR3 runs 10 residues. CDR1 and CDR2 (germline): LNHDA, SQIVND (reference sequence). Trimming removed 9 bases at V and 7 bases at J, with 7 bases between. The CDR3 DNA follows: TGTGCCAGCGAAGGGCAGCCCCAGCATTTT. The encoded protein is CASEGQPQHF.

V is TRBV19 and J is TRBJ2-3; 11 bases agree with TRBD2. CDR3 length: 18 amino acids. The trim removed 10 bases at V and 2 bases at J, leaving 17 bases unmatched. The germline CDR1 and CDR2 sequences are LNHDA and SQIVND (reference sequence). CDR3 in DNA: TGTGCCACTTCTAAGACCTGGGGTAGCGGGAGGGACACAGATACGCAGTATTTT. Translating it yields CATSKTWGSGRDTDTQYF.

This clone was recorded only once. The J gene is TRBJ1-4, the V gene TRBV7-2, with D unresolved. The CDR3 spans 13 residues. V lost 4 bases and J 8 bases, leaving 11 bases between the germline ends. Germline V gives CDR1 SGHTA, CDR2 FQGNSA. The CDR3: CASSSLGSEKLFF. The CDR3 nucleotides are TGTGCCAGCAGCTCCCTAGGTAGCGAAAAACTGTTTTTT. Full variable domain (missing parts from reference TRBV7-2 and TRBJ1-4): GAGVSQSPSNKVTEKGKDVELRCDPISGHTALYWYRQSLGQGLEFLIYFQGNSAPDKSGLPSDRFSAERTGGSVSTLTIQRTQQEDSAVYLCASSSLGSEKLFFGSGTQLSVL.

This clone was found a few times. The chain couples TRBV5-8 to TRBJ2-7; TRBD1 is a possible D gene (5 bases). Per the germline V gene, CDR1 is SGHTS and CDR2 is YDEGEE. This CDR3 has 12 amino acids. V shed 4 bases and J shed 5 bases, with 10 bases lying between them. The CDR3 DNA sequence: TGTGCCAGCAGCCCCGGACACCACGAGCAGTACTTC. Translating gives CASSPGHHEQYF.

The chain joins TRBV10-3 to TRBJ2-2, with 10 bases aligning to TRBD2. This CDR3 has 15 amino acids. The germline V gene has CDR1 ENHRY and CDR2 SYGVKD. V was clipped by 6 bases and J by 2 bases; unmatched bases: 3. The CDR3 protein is CAIRRTSGNTGELFF. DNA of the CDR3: TGTGCCATCAGAAGGACTAGCGGAAACACCGGGGAGCTGTTTTTT.

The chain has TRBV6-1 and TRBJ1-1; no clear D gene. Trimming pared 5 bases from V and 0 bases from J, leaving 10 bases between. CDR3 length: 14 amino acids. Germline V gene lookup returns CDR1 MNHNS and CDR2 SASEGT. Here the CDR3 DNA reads TGTGCCAGCAGTATGGGTGAAATGAACACTGAAGCTTTCTTT. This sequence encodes CASSMGEMNTEAFF.

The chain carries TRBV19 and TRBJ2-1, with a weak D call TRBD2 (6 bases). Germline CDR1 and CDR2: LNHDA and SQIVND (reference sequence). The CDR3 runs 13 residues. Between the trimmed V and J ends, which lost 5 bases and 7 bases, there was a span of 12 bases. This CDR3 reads CASSSQTRNEQFF. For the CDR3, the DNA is TGTGCCAGTAGTTCCCAGACTAGAAATGAGCAGTTCTTC.

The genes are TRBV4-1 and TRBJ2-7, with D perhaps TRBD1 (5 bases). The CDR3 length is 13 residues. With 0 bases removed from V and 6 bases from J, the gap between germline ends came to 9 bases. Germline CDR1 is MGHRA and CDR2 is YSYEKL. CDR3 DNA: TGCGCCAGCAGCCAAGATACAGGTCGCGAGCAGTACTTC. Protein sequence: CASSQDTGREQYF.

DNA for the CDR3: TGTGCCAGCAGTCTAAGGGTACAGGGGGAGCAGTTCTTC. This codes for CASSLRVQGEQFF. The V call is TRBV27, the J call TRBJ2-1; 7 bases line up with TRBD1. After removal of 5 bases from V and 10 bases from J, the junction contained 8 bases not matched to a gene. Per germline, CDR1 MNHEY and CDR2 SMNVEV (reference sequence). CDR3 size: 13 residues.

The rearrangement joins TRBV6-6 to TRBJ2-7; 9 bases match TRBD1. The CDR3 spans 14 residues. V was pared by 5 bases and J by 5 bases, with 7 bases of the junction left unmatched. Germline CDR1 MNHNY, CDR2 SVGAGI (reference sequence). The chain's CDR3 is CASSDGTGSDEQYF. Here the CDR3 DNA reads TGTGCCAGCAGTGATGGGACAGGGTCGGACGAGCAGTACTTC.

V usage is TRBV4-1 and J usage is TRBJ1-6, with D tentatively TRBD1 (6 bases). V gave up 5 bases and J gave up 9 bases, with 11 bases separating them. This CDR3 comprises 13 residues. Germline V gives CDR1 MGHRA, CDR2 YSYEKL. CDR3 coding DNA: TGCGCCAGCAGCTGGGGGGCCGGTTCACCCCTCCACTTT. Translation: CASSWGAGSPLHF.

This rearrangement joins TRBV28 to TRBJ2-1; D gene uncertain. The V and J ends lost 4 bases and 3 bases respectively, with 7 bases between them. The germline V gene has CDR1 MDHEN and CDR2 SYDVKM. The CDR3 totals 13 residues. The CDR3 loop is CASSSPSYNEQFF. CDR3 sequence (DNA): TGTGCCAGCAGTTCCCCGAGCTACAATGAGCAGTTCTTC. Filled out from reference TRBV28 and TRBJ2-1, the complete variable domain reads DVKVTQSSRYLVKRTGEKVFLECVQDMDHENMFWYRQDPGLGLRLIYFSYDVKMKEKGDIPEGYSVSREKKERFSLILESASTNQTSMYLCASSSPSYNEQFFGPGTRLTVL.

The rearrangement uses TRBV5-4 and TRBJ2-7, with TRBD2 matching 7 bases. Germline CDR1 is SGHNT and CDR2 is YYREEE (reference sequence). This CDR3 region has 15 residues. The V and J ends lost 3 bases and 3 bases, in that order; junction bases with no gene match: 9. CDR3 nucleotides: TGTGCCAGCAGCTCCCGGGGCGGGGGAGTCTACGAGCAGTACTTC. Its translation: CASSSRGGGVYEQYF.

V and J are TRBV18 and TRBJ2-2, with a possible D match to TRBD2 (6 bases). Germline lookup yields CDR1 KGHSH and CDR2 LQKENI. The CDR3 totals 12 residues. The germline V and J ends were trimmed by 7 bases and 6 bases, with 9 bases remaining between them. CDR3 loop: CASLRLAGELFF. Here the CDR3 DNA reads TGTGCCAGCTTAAGACTAGCCGGGGAGCTGTTTTTT.

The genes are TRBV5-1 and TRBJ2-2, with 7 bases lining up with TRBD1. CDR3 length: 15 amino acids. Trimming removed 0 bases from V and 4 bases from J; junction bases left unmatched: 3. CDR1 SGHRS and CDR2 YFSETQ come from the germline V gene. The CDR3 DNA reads TGCGCCAGCAGCTTGGGGACAGGACTCACCGGGGAGCTGTTTTTT. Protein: CASSLGTGLTGELFF.

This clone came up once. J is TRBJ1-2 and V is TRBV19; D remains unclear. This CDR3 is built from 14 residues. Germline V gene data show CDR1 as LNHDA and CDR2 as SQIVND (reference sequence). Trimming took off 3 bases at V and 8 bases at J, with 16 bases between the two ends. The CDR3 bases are TGTGCCAGTAGTATCACGAGCGGGTCTCGAGGCTACACCTTC. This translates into CASSITSGSRGYTF.

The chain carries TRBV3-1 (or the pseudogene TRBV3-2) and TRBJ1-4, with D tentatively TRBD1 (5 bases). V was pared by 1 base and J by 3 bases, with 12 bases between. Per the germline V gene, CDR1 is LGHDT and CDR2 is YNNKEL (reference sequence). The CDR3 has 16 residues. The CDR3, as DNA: TGTGCCAGCAGCCAAGGGAGACAGTTCTCTAATGAAAAACTGTTTTTT. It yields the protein CASSQGRQFSNEKLFF.

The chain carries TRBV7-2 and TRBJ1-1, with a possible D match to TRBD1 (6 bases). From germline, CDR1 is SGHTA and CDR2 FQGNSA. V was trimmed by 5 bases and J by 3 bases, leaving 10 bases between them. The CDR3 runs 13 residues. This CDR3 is CASSRNRDTEAFF. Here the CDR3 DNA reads TGTGCCAGCAGCCGAAACAGGGACACTGAAGCTTTCTTT.

The CDR3 here is CAISDSGGNQPQHF. CDR3 coding DNA: TGTGCCATCAGTGACTCAGGAGGGAATCAGCCCCAGCATTTT. The chain uses TRBV10-3 and TRBJ1-5; D ambiguous. V was pared by 3 bases and J by 4 bases, with 10 bases between. The CDR3 runs 14 residues. In germline, CDR1 is ENHRY, CDR2 SYGVKD.

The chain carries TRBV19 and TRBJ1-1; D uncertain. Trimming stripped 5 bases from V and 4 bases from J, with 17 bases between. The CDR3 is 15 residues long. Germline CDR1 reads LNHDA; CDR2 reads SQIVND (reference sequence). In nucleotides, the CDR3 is TGTGCCAGTAGTCCCTCACACCAGCGGGTCACTGAAGCTTTCTTT. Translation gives CASSPSHQRVTEAFF.

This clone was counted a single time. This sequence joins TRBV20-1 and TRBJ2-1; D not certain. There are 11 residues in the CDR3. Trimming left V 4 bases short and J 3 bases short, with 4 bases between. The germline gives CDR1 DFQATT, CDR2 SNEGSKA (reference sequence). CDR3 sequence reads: CSANNYNEQFF. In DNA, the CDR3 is TGCAGTGCTAATAACTACAATGAGCAGTTCTTC.